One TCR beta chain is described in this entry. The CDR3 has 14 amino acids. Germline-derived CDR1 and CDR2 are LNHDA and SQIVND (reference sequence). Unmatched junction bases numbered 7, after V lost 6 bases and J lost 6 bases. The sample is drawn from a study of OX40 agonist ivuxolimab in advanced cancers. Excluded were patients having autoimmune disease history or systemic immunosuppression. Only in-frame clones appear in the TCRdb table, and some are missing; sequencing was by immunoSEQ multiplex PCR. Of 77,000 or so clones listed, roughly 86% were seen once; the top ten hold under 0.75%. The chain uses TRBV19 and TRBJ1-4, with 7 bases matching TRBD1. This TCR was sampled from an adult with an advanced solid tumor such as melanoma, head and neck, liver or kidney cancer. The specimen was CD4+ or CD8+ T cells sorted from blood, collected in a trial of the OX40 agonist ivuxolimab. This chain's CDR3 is CASSQDRVDEKLFF. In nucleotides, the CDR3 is TGTGCCAGTAGCCAAGACAGGGTAGATGAAAAACTGTTTTTT.